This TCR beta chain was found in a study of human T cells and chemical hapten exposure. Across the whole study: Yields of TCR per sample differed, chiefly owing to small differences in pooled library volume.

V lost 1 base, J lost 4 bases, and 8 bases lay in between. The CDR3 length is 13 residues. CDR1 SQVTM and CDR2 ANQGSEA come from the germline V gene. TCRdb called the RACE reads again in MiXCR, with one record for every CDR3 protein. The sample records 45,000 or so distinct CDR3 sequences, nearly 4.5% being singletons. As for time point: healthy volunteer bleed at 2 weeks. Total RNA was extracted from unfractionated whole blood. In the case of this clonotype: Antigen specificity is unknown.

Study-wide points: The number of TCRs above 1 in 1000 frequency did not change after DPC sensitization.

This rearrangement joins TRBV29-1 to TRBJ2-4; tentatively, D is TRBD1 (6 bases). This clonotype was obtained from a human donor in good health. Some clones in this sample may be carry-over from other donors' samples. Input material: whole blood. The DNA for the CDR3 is TGCAGCGTTGAAGCAGGGGCTAAAAACATTCAGTACTTC. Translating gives CSVEAGAKNIQYF.